These 13 T cell receptor beta chains were all obtained from the same sample, sequenced in a study of response to subunit inactivated influenza vaccine. TCRdb itself ran the RT-PCR reads through MiXCR, one entry per CDR3 protein. In the table there are hundreds of thousands of distinct CDR3 sequences, 7.6% of which are singletons. Source: PBMCs from blood, taken around 25 months after vaccination. The receptor source for this set is a man between 50 and 69 years old who received an inactivated influenza vaccine.

This clonotype was recorded a few times. V is TRBV11-3 and J is TRBJ2-3, with D perhaps being TRBD1 or TRBD2 (5 bases each). CDR1 and CDR2 (germline): SGHNT, YENEEA. This CDR3 comprises 20 residues. Trimming pared 1 base from V and 0 bases from J, leaving 23 bases between. CDR3: CASSLGGGDWRLTSTDTQYF. CDR3 sequence (DNA): TGTGCCAGCAGCTTAGGTGGGGGTGATTGGAGGCTCACTAGCACAGATACGCAGTATTTT.

This clonotype was recorded a few times. V is TRBV29-1 and J is TRBJ2-7; D perhaps matches TRBD2 (7 bases). The CDR3 covers 13 residues. CDR1 and CDR2 from the germline V gene are SQVTM and ANQGSEA. V was pared by 0 bases and J by 10 bases, with 16 bases between. CDR3 DNA: TGCAGCGTTGAAGATCCCGGGGGGCGCGAACAGTACTTC. Amino acid sequence: CSVEDPGGREQYF.

Here the CDR3 reads CASSLGLAGVPETQYF. CDR3 coding DNA: TGCGCCAGCAGCTTGGGACTAGCGGGAGTGCCTGAGACGCAGTATTTT. The gene calls are TRBV5-1 and TRBJ2-3, with 12 nucleotides matching TRBD2. The V segment lost 0 bases and the J segment 9 bases; nucleotides outside the gene matches: 8. Per germline, CDR1 SGHRS and CDR2 YFSETQ. There are 16 residues in the CDR3.

The sample holds a few counts of this clonotype. The chain links TRBV29-1 to TRBJ2-7; 9 bases agree with TRBD1. Per germline, CDR1 SQVTM and CDR2 ANQGSEA. Trimming removed 4 bases from V and 5 bases from J; junction bases left unmatched: 9. The CDR3 sequence is 14 residues long. CDR3 bases: TGCAGCGTTGGCCACCGGGACAGGGTCCACGAGCAGTACTTC. This encodes CSVGHRDRVHEQYF.

This clonotype was seen a handful of times. This may come from a read error, since a much larger clone is one base off. The chain couples TRBV12-3 or TRBV12-4 to TRBJ2-1; D not certain. Deletions cut 6 bases from V and 1 base from J, with 7 bases between. The CDR3 runs 13 residues. The CDR3 loop reads CASRSWSYNEQFF. CDR3 nucleotides: TGTGCCAGCAGGTCATGGTCCTACAATGAGCAGTTCTTC.

V usage is TRBV20-1 and J usage is TRBJ1-3, with D perhaps matching TRBD1 (6 bases). Germline CDR1 reads DFQATT; CDR2 reads SNEGSKA (reference sequence). This CDR3 spans 15 amino acids. V was clipped by 3 bases and J by 2 bases, with 14 bases between them. The DNA of the CDR3 is TGCAGTGCTAGTGACATACAGGGCGCTGGAAACACCATATATTTT. This codes for CSASDIQGAGNTIYF.

Only a few counts were recorded for this clonotype. The V call is TRBV2, the J call TRBJ2-3; possible D gene TRBD1, 5 bases. Trimming pared 5 bases from V and 2 bases from J, leaving 11 bases between. Germline assignment: CDR1 SNHLY and CDR2 FYNNEI. The CDR3 contains 14 residues. The CDR3 spells CASSKQVTTDTQYF. Here the CDR3 DNA reads TGTGCCAGCAGTAAACAGGTTACCACAGATACGCAGTATTTT.

This clonotype was detected ten times or more. The V gene is TRBV28, the J gene TRBJ2-7, with 9 bases that match TRBD1. The length of the CDR3 is 14 residues. After removal of 7 bases from V and 2 bases from J, the junction contained 6 bases not matched to a gene. CDR1 is MDHEN, CDR2 SYDVKM, per germline. This chain's CDR3 is CASTYGTGTYEQYF. The CDR3 nucleotides are TGTGCCAGCACATACGGGACAGGGACCTACGAGCAGTACTTC.

The chain combines TRBV5-1 with TRBJ2-5, with D uncertain. Germline CDR1 SGHRS, CDR2 YFSETQ. The CDR3 runs to 14 residues. Between the trimmed V and J ends, which lost 4 bases and 2 bases, there was a span of 12 bases. For the CDR3, the DNA is TGCGCCAGCAGCCCCCAGACCTTACAAGAGACCCAGTACTTC. This encodes CASSPQTLQETQYF.

This clonotype showed up just a few times. The chain carries TRBV7-7 and TRBJ2-1, with TRBD2 matching over 8 bases. This CDR3 spans 16 amino acids. Germline CDR1 SSHAT, CDR2 FNYEAQ (reference sequence). V lost 5 bases and J lost 7; bases outside the gene matches: 13. This CDR3 reads CASSPLPGGLVNEQFF. DNA of the CDR3: TGTGCCAGCAGCCCGCTGCCGGGAGGGCTCGTGAATGAGCAGTTCTTC.

Only a few counts were recorded for this clonotype. This chain connects TRBV12-3 or TRBV12-4 to TRBJ1-3; perhaps TRBD1 as D (5 bases). Trimming took off 2 bases at V and 3 bases at J, with 14 bases between the two ends. The CDR3 has 16 amino acids. The CDR3 coding sequence is TGTGCCAGCAGTTTAAATATGGTGGGGGTTGGAAACACCATATATTTT. Its protein product is CASSLNMVGVGNTIYF.

This clonotype was observed a handful of times. The V and J genes are TRBV4-3 and TRBJ2-2; 8 nucleotides match TRBD2. The germline gives CDR1 LGHNA, CDR2 YSLEER. V gave up 0 bases and J gave up 0 bases; unmatched junction bases: 6. This CDR3 contains 18 residues. CDR3 in DNA: TGCGCCAGCAGCCAAGATCGGAGCGGGGGAACGAACACCGGGGAGCTGTTTTTT. This encodes CASSQDRSGGTNTGELFF.

The V gene is TRBV12-3 or TRBV12-4, the J gene TRBJ2-7; 13 bases line up with TRBD2. There are 15 residues in the CDR3. The J segment lost 5 bases and the V segment lost 5 bases, leaving 6 bases of the junction unmatched. CDR3: CASSPRTSGSHEQYF. In DNA form, the CDR3 reads TGTGCCAGCAGTCCCAGGACTAGCGGGAGCCACGAGCAGTACTTC.